This T cell receptor beta chain stems from a study of blood T cell repertoires in COVID-19. Across the study: From T cells, B-cell-depleted T cells, or PBMCs came the material, which was cDNA or gDNA.

The V gene end was trimmed by 8 bases and the J gene end by 6 bases; junction bases not matched to a gene: 9. Germline CDR1 reads MNHEY; CDR2 reads SVGAGI. CDR3 size: 14 residues. In the study's own analysis: Estimates of nucleated cell counts were drawn from the amplification of reference gene primers. The method was immunoSEQ multiplex PCR; TCRdb's version includes in-frame clones alone and lacks a portion of them. Clone size and V and J calls were adopted from that table, with D and trimming inferred from the DNA. The table records about 230,000 clones, about nine tenths of them present only once. Seattle enrolled patients during active infection and tracked them longitudinally.

Input material: peripheral blood. The TCR originated in a middle-aged man with COVID-19, enrolled during active disease. J is TRBJ2-3 and V is TRBV6-5, with 9 bases identical to TRBD2. The CDR3 DNA is TGTGCCAGCGCACTAGCGGGTCGTGGTGATACGCAGTATTTT. It is translated as CASALAGRGDTQYF.